The T cell receptor beta chain described here comes from a study of T cells in Graves' hyperthyroidism and ophthalmopathy. Germline V gives CDR1 SGHDT, CDR2 YYEEEE. Trimming cost V 5 bases and J 1 base, with 9 bases left between them. The CDR3 runs 13 residues. TCR beta CDR3 sequences were amplified from RNA transcripts. When the TCR CDR3 underwent first-round RT-PCR, the HTBI primer set was used. TCRdb reanalysed the multiplex PCR reads using MiXCR and keeps one entry per CDR3 protein. The sample includes nearly 750,000 distinct CDR3 sequences, approximately 36% of them seen just once. The table lists this clonotype with many counts. The hyperthyroidism patients had all been newly diagnosed, and their disease duration was under 2 months. Their ages ranged from 18 to 65 years. Criteria for exclusion of patients were uncontrolled infection, other autoimmune disease, pregnancy or lactation. PBMCs were collected from an approximately 9.5 ml volume of fresh peripheral blood.

J is TRBJ1-1 and V is TRBV5-6; a possible D gene is TRBD1 (5 bases). The sample consisted of blood. The clonotype originates from a middle-aged woman with Graves' hyperthyroidism. CDR3 protein: CASRVQGNTEAFF. CDR3 nucleotides: TGTGCCAGCAGAGTTCAGGGGAACACTGAAGCTTTCTTT.